The clone carrying this T cell receptor (beta chain) has only a few counts. What it binds is unknown. The CDR3 totals 13 residues. Germline V gives CDR1 SQVTM, CDR2 ANQGSEA. V lost 4 bases and J 2 bases, leaving 11 bases between the germline ends. The data stem from a study of response to subunit inactivated influenza vaccine. Study-wide findings and caveats: Authors suggested seasonal influenza vaccinations each recruit few new T cells.

TCRdb called the RT-PCR reads again in MiXCR, with one record for every CDR3 protein. The sample contains approximately 530,000 distinct CDR3 sequences, about 7.6% of which appear only once. The source of this sequence is a man between 45 and 75 years old who received an inactivated influenza vaccine. V and J are TRBV29-1 and TRBJ2-5; D gene uncertain. The sample consisted of PBMCs from blood, taken 23 months after vaccination. The CDR3 bases are TGCAGCGTTGTAGGGCCTAGACAAGAGACCCAGTACTTC. It is translated as CSVVGPRQETQYF. The complete variable domain, with remaining parts taken from reference TRBV29-1 and TRBJ2-5, reads SAVISQKPSRDICQRGTSLTIQCQVDSQVTMMFWYRQQPGQSLTLIATANQGSEATYESGFVIDKFPISRPNLTFSTLTVSNMSPEDSSIYLCSVVGPRQETQYFGPGTRLLVL.